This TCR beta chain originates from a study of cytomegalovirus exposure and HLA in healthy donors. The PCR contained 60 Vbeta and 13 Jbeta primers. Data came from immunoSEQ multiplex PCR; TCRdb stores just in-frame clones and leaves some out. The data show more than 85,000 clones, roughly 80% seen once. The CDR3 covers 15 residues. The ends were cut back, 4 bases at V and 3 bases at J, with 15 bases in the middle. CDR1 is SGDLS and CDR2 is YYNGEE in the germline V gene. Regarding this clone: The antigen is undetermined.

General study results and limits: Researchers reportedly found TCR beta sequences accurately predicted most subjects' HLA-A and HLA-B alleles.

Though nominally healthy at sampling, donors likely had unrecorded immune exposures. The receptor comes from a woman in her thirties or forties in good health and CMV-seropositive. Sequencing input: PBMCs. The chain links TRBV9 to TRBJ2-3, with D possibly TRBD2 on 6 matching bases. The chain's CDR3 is CASSTTPAGTDTQYF. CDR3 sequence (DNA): TGTGCCAGCAGCACCACCCCAGCGGGTACAGATACGCAGTATTTT.